Each of the 28 T cell receptor beta chains below was sequenced from the same sample in a study of synovial regulatory T cells in juvenile arthritis. Clones were read by immunoSEQ multiplex PCR, and TCRdb kept only the in-frame ones, dropping some. Its table lists roughly 10,000 clones. Sequencing used Treg cells from blood. The sample's subset: remaining (HLA-DR-negative) circulating blood Treg cells. These receptors were collected from a donor younger than 35 with juvenile idiopathic arthritis.

This chain connects TRBV25-1 to TRBJ1-5. Germline loops: CDR1 MGHDK, CDR2 SYGVNS. The CDR3 sequence is 14 residues long. No DNA is listed. CDR3 amino acids: CASSGSGSSQPQHF.

This rearrangement joins TRBV7-2 to TRBJ1-1. The CDR3 runs to 16 residues. DNA for this receptor is not on file. Germline V lookup: CDR1 SGHTA, CDR2 FQGNSA. CDR3 in amino acids: CASSLWGVRGNTEAFF. Full variable domain (rest looked up from reference TRBV7-2 and TRBJ1-1): GAGVSQSPSNKVTEKGKDVELRCDPISGHTALYWYRQSLGQGLEFLIYFQGNSAPDKSGLPSDRFSAERTGGSVSTLTIQRTQQEDSAVYLCASSLWGVRGNTEAFFGQGTRLTVV.

This chain joins TRBV6-1 and TRBJ1-2; no DNA is available, so the TRBD1 call from TCRdb remains unchecked. The germline V gene encodes CDR1 MNHNS and CDR2 SASEGT. The CDR3 contains 12 residues. There is no recorded DNA. CDR3: CASRGQAFGYTF.

The V and J genes are TRBV10-3 and TRBJ1-5; checking the TCRdb D call of TRBD1 is not possible without DNA. Germline CDR1 ENHRY, CDR2 SYGVKD. The CDR3 extends over 12 amino acids. No DNA is recorded. This CDR3 is CAISDRSQPQHF.

J is TRBJ1-2 and V is TRBV18; TCRdb reports TRBD1, a call that lacks DNA to check it against. The CDR3 consists of 14 residues. No DNA sequence was recorded. Germline V gene lookup returns CDR1 KGHSH and CDR2 LQKENI. The CDR3 reads CASSRTGSNYGYTF.

The chain is built from TRBV7-9 and TRBJ2-7; TCRdb returns TRBD1, unconfirmable since there is no DNA. This CDR3 spans 16 amino acids. The nucleotide record is missing. The V gene's germline CDR1 is SEHNR and CDR2 FQNEAQ (reference sequence). The CDR3 here is CASSLTGTGGIYEQYF.

The rearrangement uses TRBV29-1 and TRBJ2-7; TCRdb picks TRBD2, but there is no DNA to check that call. Germline loops: CDR1 SQVTM, CDR2 ANQGSEA. This CDR3 comprises 13 residues. Only the protein is available. CDR3: CSVGAVGGYEQYF.

The chain couples TRBV4-1 to TRBJ2-1; the D gene TCRdb calls, TRBD2, cannot be checked with no DNA. Germline V gives CDR1 MGHRA, CDR2 YSYEKL. The CDR3 is made up of 17 amino acids. The record lacks a DNA sequence. CDR3 sequence reads: CASSQDPTGGPWNEQFF.

The chain joins TRBV2 to TRBJ1-5; TCRdb's D call of TRBD1 is untestable without DNA. CDR1 and CDR2 (germline): SNHLY, FYNNEI. This CDR3 region has 15 residues. No DNA is given. CDR3 region: CASSNRDRGYQPQHF.

The chain carries TRBV7-9 and TRBJ1-1; the TCRdb D gene call, TRBD1, has no DNA to confirm it. The CDR3 is 13 residues long. The protein alone is recorded here. Germline lookup yields CDR1 SEHNR and CDR2 FQNEAQ (reference sequence). CDR3 loop: CASRTDRAAEAFF.

V is TRBV5-1 and J is TRBJ2-7; TCRdb's assignment of TRBD2 cannot be checked, as there is no DNA. CDR3 size: 15 residues. No DNA is given. Germline CDR1 and CDR2: SGHRS and YFSETQ. CDR3 amino acids: CASSLGGEPSYEQYF.

The chain joins TRBV4-1 to TRBJ1-3; TCRdb gives TRBD1 as the D gene, but with no DNA this cannot be confirmed. Germline values: CDR1 MGHRA, CDR2 YSYEKL. The CDR3 is 17 residues long. The DNA is unrecorded. CDR3 sequence reads: CASSREGQAISGNTIYF.

V and J are TRBV5-1 and TRBJ2-3; no DNA is available, so the TRBD2 call from TCRdb remains unchecked. The CDR3 spans 18 residues. DNA was not recorded. CDR1 and CDR2 (germline): SGHRS, YFSETQ. The CDR3 loop is CASSGTSGRAPHLGTQYF.

The rearrangement joins TRBV9 to TRBJ2-1; TCRdb selects TRBD2, and the lack of DNA leaves this call unchecked. This CDR3 region has 18 residues. No coding sequence is recorded. Germline lookup yields CDR1 SGDLS and CDR2 YYNGEE. The CDR3 sequence: CARQKGLAGSGPYNEQFF.

The chain combines TRBV10-3 with TRBJ2-7. Germline CDR1 is ENHRY and CDR2 is SYGVKD. The CDR3 sequence is 13 residues long. No DNA was logged. The CDR3 protein is CAISHRDGYEQYF.

The V call is TRBV19, the J call TRBJ2-7; the TCRdb D gene call, TRBD1, has no DNA to confirm it. The CDR3 sequence is 13 residues long. DNA for this receptor is not on file. Germline V gene lookup returns CDR1 LNHDA and CDR2 SQIVND (reference sequence). This CDR3 reads CASSDRSGGEQYF.

The chain uses TRBV4-2 and TRBJ2-2; TCRdb calls TRBD1, which cannot be checked without DNA. Germline V gene sequence: CDR1 LGHNA, CDR2 YNFKEQ. The CDR3 loop spans 15 amino acids. No coding sequence is recorded. CDR3 protein: CASSPETGWAGELFF.

This clone is identified as medium-sized from frequency. The chain recombines TRBV18 with TRBJ2-7. The length of the CDR3 is 13 residues. No DNA accompanies this entry. The germline CDR1 and CDR2 sequences are KGHSH and LQKENI. CDR3: CASSPPESYEQYF.

The V call is TRBV19, the J call TRBJ2-1. The CDR3 is made up of 15 amino acids. No nucleotide data were recorded. Germline CDR1 LNHDA, CDR2 SQIVND (reference sequence). CDR3 sequence: CASSQGDSSYNEQFF.

This chain joins TRBV28 and TRBJ2-7. The CDR3 spans 12 residues. DNA for this receptor is not on file. From germline, CDR1 is MDHEN and CDR2 SYDVKM. The CDR3 reads CASSLVGYEQYF.

This chain connects TRBV29-1 to TRBJ2-7. Germline values: CDR1 SQVTM, CDR2 ANQGSEA. The CDR3 contains 13 residues. Only the protein sequence is given. CDR3 amino acids: CSVDWGAGYEQYF.

The chain uses TRBV6-4 and TRBJ1-1; without DNA, the TCRdb call of TRBD1 cannot be checked. The CDR3 length is 16 residues. No nucleotide data were recorded. Germline CDR1 reads MRHNA; CDR2 reads SNTAGT. The CDR3 is CASSDPGTDMNTEAFF.

This chain connects TRBV6-1 to TRBJ1-5. Germline V gene lookup returns CDR1 MNHNS and CDR2 SASEGT. This CDR3 has 14 residues. No coding sequence is recorded. CDR3 region: CASTQRGSNQPQHF.

This chain links TRBV6-1 with TRBJ2-7; the D gene TCRdb calls, TRBD2, cannot be checked with no DNA. This CDR3 has 13 residues. DNA was not recorded. CDR1 MNHNS and CDR2 SASEGT come from the germline V gene. The CDR3 loop reads CASSEQEAYEQYF.

The chain couples TRBV5-1 to TRBJ1-4; TCRdb's D call of TRBD1 is untestable without DNA. Germline CDR1 reads SGHRS; CDR2 reads YFSETQ. This CDR3 is built from 15 residues. This entry has no DNA. CDR3 in amino acids: CASSLEDRVDEKLFF. Supplemented by reference TRBV5-1 and TRBJ1-4, the full variable domain reads KAGVTQTPRYLIKTRGQQVTLSCSPISGHRSVSWYQQTPGQGLQFLFEYFSETQRNKGNFPGRFSGRQFSNSRSEMNVSTLELGDSALYLCASSLEDRVDEKLFFGSGTQLSVL.

The chain recombines TRBV5-1 with TRBJ1-1. This CDR3 comprises 12 residues. The entry carries no DNA sequence. CDR1 and CDR2 from the germline V gene are SGHRS and YFSETQ. CDR3 protein: CASSWGGTEAFF.

The rearrangement uses TRBV29-1 and TRBJ2-1; the D call from TCRdb, TRBD1, cannot be confirmed without DNA. The CDR3 is 14 amino acids. The protein alone is recorded here. Germline CDR1 and CDR2: SQVTM and ANQGSEA. The CDR3 loop is CSAKQGEGYNEQFF.

The rearrangement links TRBV7-9 to TRBJ2-7; TCRdb's D call, TRBD2, is unchecked because there is no DNA. The CDR3 totals 14 residues. No DNA accompanies this entry. CDR1 SEHNR and CDR2 FQNEAQ come from the germline V gene (reference sequence). This chain's CDR3 is CASSEISAPGEQYF. Together with reference TRBV7-9 and TRBJ2-7, the CDR3 gives the full variable domain: DTGVSQNPRHKITKRGQNVTFRCDPISEHNRLYWYRQTLGQGPEFLTYFQNEAQLEKSRLLSDRFSAERPKGSFSTLEIQRTEQGDSAMYLCASSEISAPGEQYFGPGTRLTVT.